These T cell receptor beta chains were read from a single sample in a study of cytomegalovirus exposure and HLA in healthy donors. Libraries were prepared by immunoSEQ multiplex PCR; TCRdb keeps only in-frame clonotypes and omits some of them. Of about 82,000 clones in the sample, around 70% are singletons; the top ten hold around 6.4%. The sequenced sample consisted of PBMCs. These receptor sequences come from a woman in her forties or fifties in good health and CMV-seropositive. The CDR3 runs from the conserved cysteine through the conserved F or W. D genes are given only for firm matches. Only some rows state a clone size, as once, few, many or a class for expanded clones.

cdr3_length	j_call	v_call	clone_size	d_call	cdr3_nt	cdr3_aa
14	TRBJ2-7	TRBV6-5	NA	NA	TGTGCCAGCAGTTCCCCAGGGAAATCCTACGAGCAGTACTTC	CASSSPGKSYEQYF
15	TRBJ1-4	TRBV11-3	NA	TRBD1	TGTGCCAGCAGCTTATGGGGACAGTCCGGTGAAAAACTGTTTTTT	CASSLWGQSGEKLFF
12	TRBJ1-1	TRBV18	NA	NA	TGTGCCAGCTCACCGGGGCGGTTTGAAGCTTTCTTT	CASSPGRFEAFF
13	TRBJ1-5	TRBV19	NA	NA	TGTGCCAGTAATCGACAGAACAATCAGCCCCAGCATTTT	CASNRQNNQPQHF
15	TRBJ1-3	TRBV6-6	few	TRBD1	TGTGCCAGCAGTTACTCGACAGGGGCCGGAAACACCATATATTTT	CASSYSTGAGNTIYF
16	TRBJ2-7	TRBV5-1	NA	TRBD2	TGCGCCAGCAGCGTGGCTAGCGGGAGGGGCTCCTACGAGCAGTACTTC	CASSVASGRGSYEQYF
13	TRBJ1-1	TRBV2	NA	NA	TGTGCCAGCCGGCGGGACCCGACGAGTGTAGCTTTCTTT	CASRRDPTSVAFF
15	TRBJ2-7	TRBV14	once	TRBD2	TGTGCCAGCAGCCAGGCGCTAGCGGGTATGGACGAGCAGTACTTC	CASSQALAGMDEQYF
14	TRBJ2-5	TRBV6-1	NA	TRBD2	TGTGCCAGCAGTGCCTCGACTAGCGGAGAGACCCAGTACTTC	CASSASTSGETQYF
15	TRBJ1-1	TRBV27	NA	NA	TGTGCCAGCAGTTTAAAGGCAGGGGCGAGCACTGAAGCTTTCTTT	CASSLKAGASTEAFF
12	TRBJ2-7	TRBV30	NA	TRBD2	TGTGCCTGGTTTAGCGGGAGAAGCGAGCAGTACTTC	CAWFSGRSEQYF
14	TRBJ2-7	TRBV27	NA	TRBD1	TGTGCCAGCAGTCAGACAGGGCCCACCTACGAGCAGTACTTC	CASSQTGPTYEQYF
13	TRBJ2-5	TRBV6-5	NA	NA	TGTGCCACGCAGCGGGAAAGGGGGGAGACCCAGTACTTC	CATQRERGETQYF
14	TRBJ2-2	TRBV11-2	NA	NA	TGTGCCACCACAAGGGGATCTGTCCCCGGGGAGCTGTTTTTT	CATTRGSVPGELFF
15	TRBJ1-4	TRBV18	NA	NA	TGTGCCAGCTCGAGGGAGGGCGGTATGCGAGAAAAACTGTTTTTT	CASSREGGMREKLFF
12	TRBJ1-2	TRBV7-9	few	NA	TGTGCCAGCAGCTTGGAGGGTTATGGCTACACCTTC	CASSLEGYGYTF
15	TRBJ2-5	TRBV2	NA	TRBD2	TGTGCCAGCAGTGTCGCTAGCGGGAGAGGAGAGACCCAGTACTTC	CASSVASGRGETQYF
14	TRBJ2-7	TRBV15	NA	NA	TGTGCCACCAGTGGGGGCCTAGGGGTCTACGAGCAGTACTTC	CATSGGLGVYEQYF
17	TRBJ2-3	TRBV9	NA	TRBD2	TGTGCCAGCAGCGCAATCCTAGCGGGAGGGGTGACAGATACGCAGTATTTT	CASSAILAGGVTDTQYF
12	TRBJ2-7	TRBV25-1	NA	NA	TGTGCCAGCACCGACAGAGTCTACGAGCAGTACTTC	CASTDRVYEQYF
14	TRBJ2-1	TRBV27	NA	TRBD2	TGTGCCAGCACGGGGCTAGCGGGGATCAATGAGCAGTTCTTC	CASTGLAGINEQFF
18	TRBJ2-5	TRBV27	NA	TRBD2	TGTGCCAGCAGTTTATCAGGGGGACTAGCGGGACCAGAAGAGACCCAGTACTTC	CASSLSGGLAGPEETQYF
17	TRBJ2-1	TRBV7-9	few	TRBD2	TGTGCCAGCAGCTTACATGGAGGGAGGGACTCCTACAATGAGCAGTTCTTC	CASSLHGGRDSYNEQFF
15	TRBJ2-2	TRBV14	NA	TRBD2	TGTGCCAGCAGCCATAGACTAGCTCTCGCCGGGGAGCTGTTTTTT	CASSHRLALAGELFF
15	TRBJ2-5	TRBV5-6	few	NA	TGTGCCAGCAGCAACGTTCGGTTCGTCTGGGAGACCCAGTACTTC	CASSNVRFVWETQYF
12	TRBJ2-3	TRBV2	NA	NA	TGTGCCAGCAGAGTTAGCTCAGATACGCAGTATTTT	CASRVSSDTQYF
16	TRBJ2-7	TRBV7-2	few	TRBD2	TGTGCCAGCAGCTTAGCGGGGCCGGGACTAGCATCCGAGCAGTACTTC	CASSLAGPGLASEQYF
16	TRBJ2-5	TRBV5-1	NA	NA	TGCGCCAGCAGCTTGGCCCAGGGTAACATCCAAGAGACCCAGTACTTC	CASSLAQGNIQETQYF
14	TRBJ1-2	TRBV7-2	NA	NA	TGTGCCAGCAGCTTAGTTCAGGGCCCTTATGGCTACACCTTC	CASSLVQGPYGYTF
16	TRBJ1-4	TRBV7-9	NA	NA	TGTGCCAGCAGCCGGGCGATTAGGGGAACTAATGAAAAACTGTTTTTT	CASSRAIRGTNEKLFF
13	TRBJ1-1	TRBV30	NA	TRBD1	TGTGCCACCGCGACAGGGGGAAGCACTGAAGCTTTCTTT	CATATGGSTEAFF
15	TRBJ2-3	TRBV5-6	few	TRBD2	TGTGCCAGCAGACCGACTAGCGGCGCTACAGATACGCAGTATTTT	CASRPTSGATDTQYF
16	TRBJ2-2	TRBV7-2	NA	NA	TGTGCCAGCAGCTTAGTAGGACAACCTAACACCGGGGAGCTGTTTTTT	CASSLVGQPNTGELFF
18	TRBJ1-5	TRBV18	NA	TRBD1	TGTGCCAGCTCATCCAGGACAGGGACTGGAGATAGCAATCAGCCCCAGCATTTT	CASSSRTGTGDSNQPQHF
20	TRBJ2-4	TRBV27	NA	TRBD1	TGTGCCAGCAGCCGGACAACCCCACAGGACAGGGGGGTAGCCAAAAACATTCAGTACTTC	CASSRTTPQDRGVAKNIQYF
15	TRBJ2-5	TRBV4-1	NA	TRBD2	TGCGCCAGCAGCCAAACCCGGGCTAGCGGGAGTTACCAGTACTTC	CASSQTRASGSYQYF
13	TRBJ2-5	TRBV2	NA	TRBD1	TGTGCCAGCAAAGGCAGGGGGCAAGAGACCCAGTACTTC	CASKGRGQETQYF
17	TRBJ2-6	TRBV5-1	NA	NA	TGCGCCAGCAGCTTGGGGATTTGGGGGGCTGGGGCCAACGTCCTGACTTTC	CASSLGIWGAGANVLTF
10	TRBJ2-1	TRBV29-1	once	TRBD2	TGCAGCGCGGGGGGTAATGAGCAGTTCTTC	CSAGGNEQFF
15	TRBJ2-2	TRBV28	once	TRBD1	TGTGCCAGAACATGGGGACAGACGAACACCGGGGAGCTGTTTTTT	CARTWGQTNTGELFF
16	TRBJ2-2	TRBV18	NA	TRBD1	TGTGCCAGCTCACCCTGGACAGGGGGCAAGACCGGGGAGCTGTTTTTT	CASSPWTGGKTGELFF
14	TRBJ1-1	TRBV27	once	TRBD1	TGTGCCAGCAGGTTAGGGACAGCGAACACTGAAGCTTTCTTT	CASRLGTANTEAFF
13	TRBJ2-5	TRBV2	NA	NA	TGTGCCAGCAACCCACAGGCGCAAGAGACCCAGTACTTC	CASNPQAQETQYF
12	TRBJ2-3	TRBV30	NA	TRBD1	TGTGCCTGGAGCCTCAGGGGGGATACGCAGTATTTT	CAWSLRGDTQYF
11	TRBJ2-5	TRBV30	NA	NA	TGTGCCTGGAGTCTAAAGGAGACCCAGTACTTC	CAWSLKETQYF
18	TRBJ2-7	TRBV4-1	NA	TRBD2	TGCGCCAGCAGCCAAGGGGGGTGGACTAGCGGGGCCACGGGCGAGCAGTACTTC	CASSQGGWTSGATGEQYF
14	TRBJ2-1	TRBV7-2	NA	NA	TGTGCCAGCAGCTTAGCAGGAGGGGATCTTGAGCAGTTCTTC	CASSLAGGDLEQFF
14	TRBJ2-2	TRBV11-2	NA	NA	TGTGCCAGCAGCTCGATTAGAGCGGCCGGGGAGCTGTTTTTT	CASSSIRAAGELFF
10	TRBJ2-1	TRBV20-1	NA	NA	TGCAGTGCTAGTTCGAATGAGCAGTTCTTC	CSASSNEQFF
16	TRBJ1-1	TRBV5-6	NA	NA	TGTGCCAGCAGCTTGGAACGGCGACAGGTAAAGATGGAAGCTTTCTTT	CASSLERRQVKMEAFF
16	TRBJ2-6	TRBV6-5	NA	NA	TGTGCCAGCAGTTACTCTTGGGCCTCTGGGGCCAACGTCCTGACTTTC	CASSYSWASGANVLTF
15	TRBJ1-1	TRBV30	NA	NA	TGTGCCTGGGCCCCTAAGGCCCTAGACAGGTCTGAAGCTTTCTTT	CAWAPKALDRSEAFF
15	TRBJ2-3	TRBV29-1	once	TRBD1	TGCAGCGTGGGGCGACAGGGGGCAAGCACAGATACGCAGTATTTT	CSVGRQGASTDTQYF